The 20 T cell receptor beta chains given below trace back to one sample, sequenced in a study of cytomegalovirus exposure and HLA in healthy donors (TCRdb year 2017). Libraries were constructed by the immunoSEQ multiplex PCR assay. A mixture of 60 forward primers for TCR Vbeta segments and 13 reverse primers for TCR Jbeta segments was used in the multiplex PCR. TCRdb took this table from immuneACCESS and kept in-frame rearrangements with V and J called. Such tables lack part of the clones; where checked against another copy, unresolved V genes explain under half of the gap, and the rest is unexplained. A total of about 190,000 clones appear in this sample, around 75% of them only once. Jointly, the top ten make up 1.6% of the sample. Sequenced input: PBMCs. The receptors were gathered from a woman between 45 and 60 years old in good health and CMV-seronegative.

This chain uses TRBV28 with TRBJ2-7, with a tentative D call TRBD1 (6 bases). This CDR3 is 16 amino acids long. The germline gives CDR1 MDHEN, CDR2 SYDVKM. Trimming cost V 1 base and J 3 bases, with 16 bases left between them. The CDR3 DNA is TGTGCCAGCAGTTTATATGCAGGGGCCCTCTTCTACGAGCAGTACTTC. It encodes CASSLYAGALFYEQYF.

In its sample, this clone was seen a few times. This rearrangement joins TRBV15 to TRBJ2-5, with a weak D call TRBD1 (6 bases). CDR3 length equals 18 residues. Per the germline V gene, CDR1 is LNHNV and CDR2 is YYDKDF (reference sequence). V lost 5 bases and J lost 4, with 26 bases in between. The CDR3 DNA follows: TGTGCCACCAGCTCTTCAGGGGCCGTCACAGGGAAACGAGAGACCCAGTACTTC. It translates to CATSSSGAVTGKRETQYF.

The chain has TRBV10-3 and TRBJ1-2; D uncertain. Between the trimmed V and J ends, which lost 3 bases and 4 bases, there was a span of 15 bases. The CDR3 has 15 amino acids. The V gene's germline CDR1 is ENHRY and CDR2 SYGVKD. The CDR3 reads CAISDRTREGYGYTF. In nucleotides, the CDR3 is TGTGCCATCAGTGACCGCACTCGGGAGGGCTATGGCTACACCTTC.

V and J are TRBV28 and TRBJ2-2, with 9 bases identical to TRBD2. The CDR3 is made up of 16 amino acids. Germline-derived CDR1 and CDR2 are MDHEN and SYDVKM. Germline trimming cut 10 bases from V and 3 bases from J; bases unmatched to any gene: 12. CDR3 protein: CATSLRLAGHTGELFF. DNA of the CDR3: TGTGCCACAAGTTTACGTCTAGCGGGACACACCGGGGAGCTGTTTTTT.

The chain is built from TRBV28 and TRBJ2-1; TRBD1 might be the D (5 bases). The CDR3 consists of 15 residues. V was cut by 6 bases and J by 5 bases, with 17 bases left in between. Per the germline V gene, CDR1 is MDHEN and CDR2 is SYDVKM. The CDR3 sequence: CASRVAETANNEQFF. CDR3 bases: TGTGCCAGCAGGGTGGCCGAGACAGCTAACAATGAGCAGTTCTTC.

Comment on this clone: The identical CDR3 is also encoded by other nucleotide sequences in the sample. The chain carries TRBV10-3 and TRBJ2-2; TRBD1 matches at 9 bases. Trimming at V came to 6 bases and at J to 4 bases, leaving 3 bases not matched to a gene. CDR1 and CDR2 from the germline V gene are ENHRY and SYGVKD. The CDR3 runs 14 residues. The CDR3 nucleotides read TGTGCCATCAGGAGACAGGGGGGCACCGGGGAGCTGTTTTTT. The encoded protein is CAIRRQGGTGELFF.

This chain joins TRBV18 and TRBJ2-4; 11 bases are shared with TRBD2. In germline, CDR1 is KGHSH, CDR2 LQKENI. The CDR3 covers 19 residues. V lost 0 bases to trimming and J lost 1 base; unmatched junction nucleotides: 8. CDR3: CASSPPLLAGGPAKNIQYF. The CDR3 nucleotides are TGTGCCAGCTCACCACCCCTGTTAGCGGGAGGGCCGGCCAAAAACATTCAGTACTTC. Using reference TRBV18 and TRBJ2-4 for the parts outside the CDR3, the full variable domain is NAGVMQNPRHLVRRRGQEARLRCSPMKGHSHVYWYRQLPEEGLKFMVYLQKENIIDESGMPKERFSAEFPKEGPSILRIQQVVRGDSAAYFCASSPPLLAGGPAKNIQYFGAGTRLSVL.

The V gene is TRBV9, the J gene TRBJ2-2, with TRBD1 matching 10 bases. Germline values: CDR1 SGDLS, CDR2 YYNGEE. V shed 2 bases and J 4 bases; nucleotides not matched to a gene: 8. The CDR3 sequence is 17 residues long. This chain's CDR3 is CASSVVPGQGSTGELFF. CDR3 coding DNA: TGTGCCAGCAGCGTGGTTCCGGGACAGGGGAGCACCGGGGAGCTGTTTTTT.

The chain couples TRBV6-1 to TRBJ1-1; possibly TRBD1 for D (6 bases). Trimming left V 3 bases short and J 3 bases short, with 8 bases between. This CDR3 has 13 amino acids. Germline loops: CDR1 MNHNS, CDR2 SASEGT. CDR3 sequence reads: CASSDRGYTEAFF. The CDR3 nucleotides are TGTGCCAGCAGTGATAGGGGGTACACTGAAGCTTTCTTT.

This CDR3 is CASSSDRASSLDSGDNTGELFF. As DNA, the CDR3 is TGTGCCAGCAGCTCCGACCGAGCCAGCAGCTTAGATAGCGGGGATAACACCGGGGAGCTGTTTTTT. This chain joins TRBV7-8 and TRBJ2-2; 8 bases map to TRBD2. V dropped 4 bases and J dropped 2; count of bases not matched to a gene: 24. The CDR3 has 22 residues. Germline assignment: CDR1 SGHVS and CDR2 FQNEAQ.

V usage is TRBV18 and J usage is TRBJ2-7, with 10 positions matching TRBD2. The CDR3 extends over 14 amino acids. Germline V CDR1 and CDR2: KGHSH, LQKENI. V was clipped by 1 base and J by 3 bases; unmatched bases: 0. The CDR3: CASSPLAGGYEQYF. CDR3 DNA sequence: TGTGCCAGCTCACCACTAGCGGGGGGCTACGAGCAGTACTTC.

The chain has TRBV7-2 and TRBJ1-5; 7 positions agree with TRBD1. The CDR3 is made up of 16 amino acids. J was trimmed by 5 bases and V by 5 bases; bases with no gene match: 12. The germline CDR1 and CDR2 sequences are SGHTA and FQGNSA. As DNA, the CDR3 is TGTGCCAGCAGCCTCCAACAGGGGAGAAGGGATCAGCCCCAGCATTTT. Encoded protein: CASSLQQGRRDQPQHF.

V usage is TRBV6-4 and J usage is TRBJ2-1; 9 bases match TRBD2. Germline loops: CDR1 MRHNA, CDR2 SNTAGT. The junction had 16 bases not matched to a gene; V was cut back by 3 bases and J by 4 bases. The length of the CDR3 is 19 residues. CDR3 coding DNA: TGTGCCAGCAGTGAATTCGGCGGGAGGGGTCTAAAAAAATACAATGAGCAGTTCTTC. It specifies CASSEFGGRGLKKYNEQFF.

The chain has TRBV6-5 and TRBJ1-5; 7 bases fit TRBD1. The trim removed 6 bases at V and 7 bases at J, leaving 9 bases unmatched. The length of the CDR3 is 14 residues. CDR1 is MNHEY, CDR2 SVGAGI, per germline. CDR3 protein: CASRSRDSRQPQHF. CDR3 DNA sequence: TGTGCCAGCAGGTCCCGGGACAGTCGACAGCCCCAGCATTTT.

This clone was counted a single time. The DNA of the CDR3 is TGTGCCAGCAGTATCAAACAGGGGGCGCCCGGAAACACCATATATTTT. It specifies CASSIKQGAPGNTIYF. The J gene is TRBJ1-3, the V gene TRBV6-6; 9 bases agree with TRBD1. This CDR3 spans 16 amino acids. Germline assignment: CDR1 MNHNY and CDR2 SVGAGI (reference sequence). Losses at the gene ends were 5 bases for V and 4 bases for J; bases not matched to a gene: 9.

This clone was seen a single time. The gene calls are TRBV6-5 and TRBJ1-5; TRBD1 aligns across 7 bases. The CDR3 length is 14 residues. Unmatched junction bases numbered 6, after V lost 5 bases and J lost 5 bases. Germline V lookup: CDR1 MNHEY, CDR2 SVGAGI. CDR3 sequence reads: CASSIRDRDQPQHF. The CDR3 coding sequence is TGTGCCAGCAGTATCCGGGACAGAGATCAGCCCCAGCATTTT.

This clone was observed a few times. The gene calls are TRBV6-1 and TRBJ1-1; TRBD1 matches at 7 bases. After removal of 4 bases from V and 5 bases from J, the junction contained 7 bases not matched to a gene. CDR1 is MNHNS and CDR2 is SASEGT in the germline V gene. This CDR3 has 14 amino acids. CDR3 DNA sequence: TGTGCCAGCAGTGGACGACAGGGACGGACTGAAGCTTTCTTT. Translated, it gives CASSGRQGRTEAFF.

V gene TRBV25-1 combines with J gene TRBJ2-1; TRBD1 is a possible D gene (5 bases). Germline V gene data show CDR1 as MGHDK and CDR2 as SYGVNS. The ends were cut back, 4 bases at V and 9 bases at J, with 13 bases in the middle. This CDR3 has 13 amino acids. The chain's CDR3 is CASSGLWGGEQFF. DNA for the CDR3: TGTGCCAGCAGTGGGTTGTGGGGCGGTGAGCAGTTCTTC.

The chain joins TRBV5-1 to TRBJ2-1; a weak D match, TRBD1 (6 bases). The CDR3 covers 15 residues. Trimming took 4 bases from V and 8 from J, leaving 19 bases between them. The germline gives CDR1 SGHRS, CDR2 YFSETQ. The CDR3 sequence: CASSQGTMASDEQFF. The CDR3 region has the DNA TGCGCCAGCAGCCAGGGGACAATGGCCTCCGATGAGCAGTTCTTC.

This clone was observed once. This chain links TRBV9 with TRBJ2-1, with 7 bases matching TRBD2. CDR1 is SGDLS, CDR2 YYNGEE, per germline. V gave up 3 bases and J gave up 5 bases; unmatched junction bases: 5. The CDR3 contains 14 residues. CDR3 in amino acids: CASSDSGWNNEQFF. CDR3 coding DNA: TGTGCCAGCAGCGATAGCGGGTGGAACAATGAGCAGTTCTTC.